The 31 T cell receptor beta chains in this list originate from one sample, sequenced in a study of metastatic and nonmetastatic thyroid tumors. None of the patients had undergone any treatment ahead of thyroid surgery. MiXCR was used by TCRdb to re-call the PCR reads. The table includes about 23,000 clones, roughly a fifth detected once. Source material: blood. These receptors were obtained from a female donor with papillary thyroid cancer or a benign thyroid nodule (not recorded which). Some clones in this sample may be carry-over from other donors' samples.

The rearrangement joins TRBV6-2 or TRBV6-3 to TRBJ2-1, with 11 positions matching TRBD2. V gave up 9 bases and J gave up 3 bases; unmatched junction bases: 19. Germline CDR1 and CDR2: MNHEY and SVGEGT. This CDR3 comprises 19 residues. The CDR3 loop is CARSMASGGPKSYYNEQFF. DNA for the CDR3: TGTGCCAGAAGTATGGCTAGCGGGGGGCCAAAGAGCTACTACAATGAGCAGTTCTTC.

The sample holds many counts of this clone. The chain employs TRBV27 and TRBJ2-1; D possibly corresponds to TRBD2 (5 bases). With 5 bases removed from V and 9 bases from J, the gap between germline ends came to 11 bases. This CDR3 contains 12 residues. Germline values: CDR1 MNHEY, CDR2 SMNVEV (reference sequence). Here the CDR3 reads CASSEPRGEQFF. CDR3 sequence (DNA): TGTGCCAGCAGTGAACCCCGGGGTGAGCAGTTCTTC.

A note on this clone: The germline gene is not matched at one end of the junction; a read error may be the cause. V is TRBV20-1 and J is TRBJ2-7; a possible D gene is TRBD2 (6 bases). The CDR3 runs 13 residues. The germline CDR1 and CDR2 sequences are DFQATT and SNEGSKA (reference sequence). The CDR3 here is CSSLPDYSYEHYF. The CDR3 DNA reads TGCAGTAGCCTCCCGGACTACTCCTACGAGCATTACTTC.

Ten or more counts support this clone. The chain employs TRBV5-1 and TRBJ2-5; possibly TRBD1 for D (5 bases). The V gene lost 0 bases and the J gene lost 5 bases, with 8 bases spanning the gap. Germline CDR1 reads SGHRS; CDR2 reads YFSETQ. The CDR3 is 13 residues long. The CDR3 coding sequence is TGCGCCAGCAGCTTGGCAGGGTACGAGACCCAGTACTTC. Translated, it gives CASSLAGYETQYF.

V and J are TRBV18 and TRBJ2-1; 12 nucleotides align to TRBD2. V lost 6 bases, J lost 5 bases, and 5 bases stayed unmatched. The CDR3 loop spans 15 amino acids. CDR1 is KGHSH, CDR2 LQKENI, per germline. The CDR3 here is CASSSTSGSDNEQFF. CDR3 nucleotide sequence: TGTGCCAGCTCTTCGACTAGCGGGAGTGACAATGAGCAGTTCTTC.

This clone was seen ten or more times. This chain connects TRBV25-1 to TRBJ2-3, with 12 bases aligning to TRBD2. Trimming at V came to 3 bases and at J to 6 bases, leaving 4 bases not matched to a gene. The CDR3 spans 15 residues. CDR1 and CDR2 from the germline V gene are MGHDK and SYGVNS. Here the CDR3 reads CASSDLAGGRDTQYF. The CDR3 nucleotides read TGTGCCAGCAGTGATCTAGCGGGGGGGCGGGATACGCAGTATTTT.

A few counts support this clone. A much larger clone lies one base from this, so it may be a read error. Other DNA sequences of this sample code for an identical CDR3. The chain is built from TRBV9 and TRBJ2-5, with unresolved D. Germline V CDR1 and CDR2: SGDLS, YYNGEE. Trimming left V 3 bases short and J 0 bases short, with 12 bases between. CDR3 size: 15 residues. CDR3 nucleotides: TGTGCCAGCAGCGGGGCAGGTGGGGACCAAGAGACCCAGTACTTC. Protein product: CASSGAGGDQETQYF.

This clone showed up many times. The genes are TRBV6-1 and TRBJ1-1; D remains ambiguous. This CDR3 has 16 amino acids. The V end was cut by 4 bases, the J end by 2 bases, with 17 bases between. The germline V gene has CDR1 MNHNS and CDR2 SASEGT. CDR3 in DNA: TGTGCCAGCAGTGCCACCCGACACGGGCAAAACACTGAAGCTTTCTTT. Translated: CASSATRHGQNTEAFF.

With respect to this clone: It is likely a read error, because the conserved phenylalanine at the end of the CDR3 is missing. V is TRBV6-5 and J is TRBJ2-3; possible D gene TRBD2, 6 bases. V lost 6 bases, J lost 6 bases, and 19 bases lay in between. Germline loops: CDR1 MNHEY, CDR2 SVGAGI. This CDR3 contains 15 residues. The CDR3 loop is CASRDSEGASDTQYC. DNA for the CDR3: TGTGCCAGCAGGGACTCGGAGGGTGCATCGGATACGCAGTATTGT.

There are many counts of this clone. The chain combines TRBV10-1 with TRBJ1-5; tentative D call: TRBD1 (5 bases). Germline V gene data show CDR1 as WNHNN and CDR2 as SYGVQD (reference sequence). This CDR3 is 12 amino acids long. Trimming shortened V by 8 bases and J by 3 bases, and 8 bases separated the two germline ends. Here the CDR3 DNA reads TGCGCCAGCTCGGACAACAATCAGCCCCAGCATTTT. It encodes CASSDNNQPQHF.

In its sample, this clone was seen a few times. This sequence joins TRBV28 and TRBJ1-2, with a weak D call TRBD1 (5 bases). V was pared by 2 bases and J by 3 bases, with 19 bases between. This CDR3 has 17 amino acids. Germline CDR1 MDHEN, CDR2 SYDVKM. Written as DNA, the CDR3 is TGTGCCAGCAGTTTAGGTCAGGGCTTTCTCGGTGACTATGGCTACACCTTC. Protein product: CASSLGQGFLGDYGYTF.

This clone was detected a few times. The chain carries TRBV12-3 or TRBV12-4 and TRBJ2-3; possibly TRBD1 for D (5 bases). V lost 5 bases and J 4 bases, leaving 16 bases between the germline ends. The CDR3 is made up of 15 amino acids. The CDR3 nucleotides are TGTGCCAGCAGTCCCAGCGTTGGGGCCGCAGATACGCAGTATTTT. Its protein product is CASSPSVGAADTQYF.

This clone was detected only a few times. At one boundary the junction diverges from the germline segment, which might be a read error. The V call is TRBV6-1, the J call TRBJ2-6, with a tentative D call TRBD1 (6 bases). This CDR3 comprises 16 residues. Germline-derived CDR1 and CDR2 are MNHNS and SASEGT. The CDR3: CASTGVAPSGANVQTF. CDR3 in DNA: TGTGCCAGCACAGGGGTCGCTCCCTCTGGTGCCAACGTCCAGACTTTC.

This clone was seen at least ten times. The chain links TRBV11-2 to TRBJ2-3, with D possibly being TRBD2 (7 bases). The V end lost 5 bases, the J end lost 1 base, and 16 bases lay between the germline ends. The CDR3 runs to 16 residues. Germline values: CDR1 SGHAT, CDR2 FQNNGV. The CDR3 loop reads CASSTHRAGGTDTQYF. In nucleotides, the CDR3 is TGTGCCAGCAGCACTCACAGGGCGGGGGGCACAGATACGCAGTATTTT.

This clone was detected many times. This chain uses TRBV29-1 with TRBJ2-5; TRBD1 might be the D (6 bases). CDR3 length equals 13 residues. The V end was cut by 6 bases, the J end by 2 bases, with 13 bases between. CDR1 is SQVTM and CDR2 is ANQGSEA in the germline V gene. For the CDR3, the DNA is TGCAGCGTGCCGGGACACCAGCAAGAGACCCAGTACTTC. It yields the protein CSVPGHQQETQYF.

This chain uses TRBV20-1 with TRBJ2-1, with 14 bases identical to TRBD2. CDR3 size: 19 residues. Germline CDR1 reads DFQATT; CDR2 reads SNEGSKA (reference sequence). The trim removed 6 bases at V and 9 bases at J, leaving 22 bases unmatched. The CDR3 sequence: CSASSGEPGLAGALREQFF. The CDR3 DNA reads as TGCAGTGCCAGCTCGGGGGAACCGGGACTAGCGGGGGCCCTCCGTGAGCAGTTCTTC.

In its sample, this clone ranks as medium-sized. This chain joins TRBV28 and TRBJ2-7; the D call may be TRBD1 or TRBD2 (5 bases each). The germline CDR1 and CDR2 sequences are MDHEN and SYDVKM. CDR3 length: 15 residues. The V end was cut by 5 bases, the J end by 2 bases, with 16 bases between. DNA of the CDR3: TGTGCCAGCAGTACCAACCGGGACCGAGCCTACGAGCAGTACTTC. Its protein is CASSTNRDRAYEQYF. The full variable domain, its missing parts supplied by reference TRBV28 and TRBJ2-7, is DVKVTQSSRYLVKRTGEKVFLECVQDMDHENMFWYRQDPGLGLRLIYFSYDVKMKEKGDIPEGYSVSREKKERFSLILESASTNQTSMYLCASSTNRDRAYEQYFGPGTRLTVT.

This clone was detected ten times or more. The chain joins TRBV9 to TRBJ2-1; D might be TRBD2 (5 bases). Deletions cut 3 bases from V and 3 bases from J, with 10 bases between. Germline V gene data show CDR1 as SGDLS and CDR2 as YYNGEE. This CDR3 is 14 amino acids long. The CDR3 region is CASSGRGYYNEQFF. The CDR3 nucleotides are TGTGCCAGCAGCGGAAGAGGGTACTACAATGAGCAGTTCTTC.

This clone was detected many times. CDR3 amino acids: CSVALNSENEQFF. CDR3 nucleotides: TGCAGCGTTGCCCTAAATAGTGAAAATGAGCAGTTCTTC. The V and J genes are TRBV29-1 and TRBJ2-1, with D uncertain. Trimming cost V 4 bases and J 7 bases, with 14 bases left between them. This CDR3 has 13 amino acids. CDR1 SQVTM and CDR2 ANQGSEA come from the germline V gene.

In this sample, this clone turned up many times. J is TRBJ1-6 and V is TRBV3-1; D gene ambiguous. This CDR3 contains 15 residues. Germline assignment: CDR1 LGHDT and CDR2 YNNKEL (reference sequence). Trimming removed 4 bases from V and 9 bases from J, with 16 bases in between. In DNA form, the CDR3 reads TGTGCCAGCAGCCTCATACCCGGGGAGGCTTCACCCCTCCACTTT. Translation gives CASSLIPGEASPLHF.

The rearrangement uses TRBV5-1 and TRBJ1-2; 7 bases agree with TRBD1. The CDR3 runs to 14 residues. V dropped 4 bases and J dropped 7; count of bases not matched to a gene: 10. From germline, CDR1 is SGHRS and CDR2 YFSETQ. The CDR3 region has the DNA TGCGCCAGCAGCCTGAACGACAGGGCCTCTGGCTACACCTTC. This codes for CASSLNDRASGYTF.

This clone occurred many times. This chain links TRBV3-1 with TRBJ2-7; D possibly corresponds to TRBD2 (5 bases). Trimming took off 1 base at V and 7 bases at J, with 5 bases between the two ends. Germline CDR1 LGHDT, CDR2 YNNKEL (reference sequence). The CDR3 extends over 11 amino acids. CDR3 protein: CASSQAGEQYF. The CDR3 bases are TGTGCCAGCAGCCAAGCGGGAGAGCAGTACTTC.

The chain has TRBV20-1 and TRBJ2-2; TRBD2 matches at 13 bases. Germline V lookup: CDR1 DFQATT, CDR2 SNEGSKA (reference sequence). The CDR3 spans 17 residues. J gave up 4 bases and V 3 bases, and 8 bases lay outside the gene matches. CDR3 nucleotides: TGCAGTGCTAGTCACGGGACTAGCGGGACGGGCACCGGGGAGCTGTTTTTT. Translation gives CSASHGTSGTGTGELFF.

There are many counts of this clone. This chain joins TRBV18 and TRBJ2-1, with 9 bases lining up with TRBD1. In germline, CDR1 is KGHSH, CDR2 LQKENI. CDR3 length equals 16 residues. Trimming removed 2 bases from V and 6 bases from J; junction bases left unmatched: 8. The CDR3 DNA reads TGTGCCAGCTCACCAATTGGGGGACAGGGAGGCAATGAGCAGTTCTTC. Translating it yields CASSPIGGQGGNEQFF. Complete variable domain (other parts from reference TRBV18 and TRBJ2-1): NAGVMQNPRHLVRRRGQEARLRCSPMKGHSHVYWYRQLPEEGLKFMVYLQKENIIDESGMPKERFSAEFPKEGPSILRIQQVVRGDSAAYFCASSPIGGQGGNEQFFGPGTRLTVL.

This clone has at least ten counts. The chain has TRBV7-2 and TRBJ2-7, with TRBD2 identical over 7 bases. The V and J ends lost 7 bases and 2 bases, in that order; junction bases with no gene match: 11. CDR1 SGHTA and CDR2 FQGNSA come from the germline V gene. This CDR3 region has 15 residues. The CDR3 bases are TGTGCCAGCACCCTAGGGAGGGCGGGGCCCTACGAGCAGTACTTC. It specifies CASTLGRAGPYEQYF.

This rearrangement joins TRBV10-3 to TRBJ2-1; 10 bases are a match to TRBD2. Germline CDR1 reads ENHRY; CDR2 reads SYGVKD. V lost 4 bases and J lost 6; bases outside the gene matches: 3. This CDR3 spans 14 amino acids. CDR3 residues: CAISGTSGANEQFF. The CDR3 coding sequence is TGTGCCATCAGTGGTACTAGCGGGGCCAATGAGCAGTTCTTC.

This clone was recorded at least ten times. The chain recombines TRBV5-6 with TRBJ1-1, with D perhaps TRBD1 (5 bases). Trimming removed 6 bases from V and 5 bases from J, with 20 bases in between. This CDR3 contains 15 residues. CDR1 and CDR2 from the germline V gene are SGHDT and YYEEEE. The CDR3 protein is CASTDRGFGITEAFF. DNA of the CDR3: TGTGCCAGCACCGACAGAGGGTTTGGTATTACTGAAGCTTTCTTT.

V usage is TRBV7-8 and J usage is TRBJ1-4, with unresolved D. Germline CDR1 and CDR2: SGHVS and FQNEAQ. The CDR3 length is 12 residues. V lost 5 bases, J lost 8 bases, and 9 bases lay in between. DNA for the CDR3: TGTGCCAGCAGCCTAGACTCGGAAAAACTGTTTTTT. It translates to CASSLDSEKLFF.

This sequence joins TRBV20-1 and TRBJ1-1; 8 bases are shared with TRBD1. CDR1 and CDR2 (germline): DFQATT, SNEGSKA (reference sequence). Losses at the gene ends were 6 bases for V and 9 bases for J; bases not matched to a gene: 12. This CDR3 region has 13 residues. CDR3 region: CSASMDRESKAFF. DNA for the CDR3: TGCAGTGCCAGTATGGACAGGGAGTCGAAAGCTTTCTTT.

This clone was recorded many times. V gene TRBV20-1 combines with J gene TRBJ1-2; weak D call: TRBD1 (6 bases). CDR3 length: 13 amino acids. The ends were cut back, 5 bases at V and 2 bases at J, with 12 bases in the middle. CDR1 is DFQATT, CDR2 SNEGSKA, per germline (reference sequence). CDR3 sequence: CSASTGSNYGYTF. The CDR3 DNA reads as TGCAGTGCTTCGACAGGCTCGAACTATGGCTACACCTTC.

This clone was observed many times. This chain connects TRBV28 to TRBJ2-1, with 8 bases fitting TRBD1. Per germline, CDR1 MDHEN and CDR2 SYDVKM. The J segment lost 6 bases and the V segment lost 2 bases, leaving 6 bases of the junction unmatched. The CDR3 has 15 residues. For the CDR3, the DNA is TGTGCCAGCAGTTTAGCGACCACAGGGGGCAATGAGCAGTTCTTC. Protein product: CASSLATTGGNEQFF.